The T cell receptor beta chain under discussion was sequenced for a study of OX40 agonist ivuxolimab in advanced cancers. About the research overall: Every 2 weeks, patients got intravenous ivuxolimab at one of six dose levels (0.01-10 mg/kg). Age averaged 60 years (range roughly 23 to 79), and less than 85% were male.

Method: immunoSEQ multiplex PCR; TCRdb's copy keeps in-frame clones and lacks some. The data hold 58,000 or so clones, with around four fifths observed a single time. Germline assignment: CDR1 MNHEY and CDR2 SVGAGI. The CDR3 has 14 amino acids. Trimming cost V 4 bases and J 4 bases, with 13 bases left between them. This clone was seen a handful of times. This chain uses TRBV6-5 with TRBJ2-5; D not certain. The clonotype originates from an adult with an advanced solid tumor such as melanoma, head and neck, liver or kidney cancer. Here the sequenced sample was CD4+ or CD8+ T cells sorted from blood, taken in a trial of the OX40 agonist ivuxolimab. CDR3 DNA: TGTGCCAGCAGTTCTCCCAAGCCCCCAGAGACCCAGTACTTC. Protein: CASSSPKPPETQYF.